This T cell receptor beta chain was sequenced for a study of blood T cell repertoires in COVID-19. Across the study: PBMCs, B-cell-depleted T cells, or T cells provided the cDNA or gDNA that made up the material.

This table comes from immunoSEQ multiplex PCR, and its TCRdb copy is limited to in-frame clones, with some not included. The sample consists of about 100,000 clones, 87% of them appearing once. This CDR3 has 15 amino acids. The J segment lost 5 bases and the V segment lost 5 bases, leaving 4 bases of the junction unmatched. The V gene's germline CDR1 is LNHNV and CDR2 YYDKDF (reference sequence). This chain joins TRBV15 and TRBJ2-1; 12 bases are shared with TRBD2. This TCR derives from a young man in a cohort sampled during active COVID-19. The sequenced material came from peripheral blood. The CDR3, as DNA: TGTGCCACCAGCTCTCGACTAGCGGGGGACAATGAGCAGTTCTTC. The encoded protein is CATSSRLAGDNEQFF.